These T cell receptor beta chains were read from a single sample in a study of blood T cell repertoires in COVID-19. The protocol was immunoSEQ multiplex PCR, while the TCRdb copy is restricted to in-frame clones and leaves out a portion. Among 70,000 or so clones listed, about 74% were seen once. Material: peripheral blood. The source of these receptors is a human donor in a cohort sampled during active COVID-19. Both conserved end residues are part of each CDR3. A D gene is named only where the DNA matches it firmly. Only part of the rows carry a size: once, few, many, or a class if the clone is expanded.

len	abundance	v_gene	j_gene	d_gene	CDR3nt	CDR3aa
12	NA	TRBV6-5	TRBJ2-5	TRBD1	TGTGCCATTGGGACAGTACGAGAGACCCAGTACTTC	CAIGTVRETQYF
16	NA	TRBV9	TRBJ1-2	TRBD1	TGTGCCAGCAGCCCCGGCTTGACAGGGGAAAACTATGGCTACACCTTC	CASSPGLTGENYGYTF
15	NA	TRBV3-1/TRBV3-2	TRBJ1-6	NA	TGTGCCAGCAGCCACCGACAGAGTTATAATTCACCCCTCCACTTT	CASSHRQSYNSPLHF
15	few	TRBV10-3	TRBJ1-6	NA	TGTGCCATCAGTGAGTCGATCCTGAGTCATTCACCCCTCCACTTT	CAISESILSHSPLHF
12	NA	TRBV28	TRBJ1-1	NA	TGTGCCAGCACCCCATTCAACACTGAAGCTTTCTTT	CASTPFNTEAFF
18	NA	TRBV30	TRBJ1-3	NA	TGTGCCTGGAGTGTACGGTATCAGGGAAGAAGCTCTGGAAACACCATATATTTT	CAWSVRYQGRSSGNTIYF
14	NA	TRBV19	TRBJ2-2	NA	TGTGCCAGTAAGGCGGACTCGAACACCGGGGAGCTATTTTTT	CASKADSNTGELFF
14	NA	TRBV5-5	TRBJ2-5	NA	TGTGCCAGCAGGATTGGATATGCAGGAGAGACCCAGTACTTC	CASRIGYAGETQYF
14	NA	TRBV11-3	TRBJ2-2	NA	TGTGCCAGCAGCTTCGGCGGGAACACCGGGGAGCTGTTTTTT	CASSFGGNTGELFF
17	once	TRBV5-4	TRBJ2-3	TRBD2	TGTGCCAGCAGCCCTAGCGGGGGTGTCCATAGCACAGATACGCAGTATTTT	CASSPSGGVHSTDTQYF
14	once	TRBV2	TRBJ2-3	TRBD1	TGTGCCAGTGAGCGGGACAGGGAAGGAGATACGCAGTATTTT	CASERDREGDTQYF
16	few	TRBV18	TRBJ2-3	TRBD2	TGTGCCAGCTCACTAAGACTAGCAGAGGTCACAGATACGCAGTATTTT	CASSLRLAEVTDTQYF
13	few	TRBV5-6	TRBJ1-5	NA	TGTGCCAGCAGTCAATTCCAGGGTCAGCCCCAGCATTTT	CASSQFQGQPQHF
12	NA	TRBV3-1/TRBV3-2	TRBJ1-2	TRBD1	TGTGCCAGCAGCCGAGGGGGCGTTGGCTACACCTTC	CASSRGGVGYTF
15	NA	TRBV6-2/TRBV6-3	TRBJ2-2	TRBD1	TGTGCCAGCAGTTACTCCGGGACAGGGACCGGGGAGCTGTTTTTT	CASSYSGTGTGELFF
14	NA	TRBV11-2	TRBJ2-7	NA	TGTGCCAGCAGGCAAACAGAATTTAGCTACGAGCAGTACTTC	CASRQTEFSYEQYF
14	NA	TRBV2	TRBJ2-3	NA	TGTGCCAGCCCCGTGGGCACTAGCACAGATACGCAGTATTTT	CASPVGTSTDTQYF
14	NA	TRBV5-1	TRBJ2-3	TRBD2	TGCGCCAGCAGCCCAAGCGGGGGCACAGATACGCAGTATTTT	CASSPSGGTDTQYF
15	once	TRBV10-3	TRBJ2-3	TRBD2	TGTGCCATCAGCGGGACTAGCGGGAACACAGATACGCAGTATTTT	CAISGTSGNTDTQYF
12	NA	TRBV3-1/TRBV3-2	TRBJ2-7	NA	TGTGCCAGCAGCCCTCCTAGATACGAGCAGTACTTC	CASSPPRYEQYF
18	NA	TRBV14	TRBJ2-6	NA	TGTGCCAGCAGCCAAGTTAACTTCAGGTCAGCTGGGGCCAACGTCCTGACTTTC	CASSQVNFRSAGANVLTF
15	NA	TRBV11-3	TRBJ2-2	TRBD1	TGTGCCAGCAGCTCCGGGACAGGGGGCCCCGGGGAGCTGTTTTTT	CASSSGTGGPGELFF
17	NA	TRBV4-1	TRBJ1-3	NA	TGCGCCAGCAGCCAAACCCGGGGGGGGAACTCTGGAAACACCATATATTTT	CASSQTRGGNSGNTIYF
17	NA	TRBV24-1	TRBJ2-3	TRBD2	TGTGCCACCAGTCCCCGTGTTCGTAGCGGGGACACAGATACGCAGTATTTT	CATSPRVRSGDTDTQYF
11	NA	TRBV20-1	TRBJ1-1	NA	TGCAGTGCTAAACTCGGGTCAGAAGCTTTCTTT	CSAKLGSEAFF
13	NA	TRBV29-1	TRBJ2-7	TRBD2	TGCAGCGTTCGACTAGCGGGCTCCTACGAGCAGTACTTC	CSVRLAGSYEQYF
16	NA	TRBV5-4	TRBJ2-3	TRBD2	TGTGCCAGCAGCGGGAGGGTAGCGGGAGTTTCAGATACGCAGTATTTT	CASSGRVAGVSDTQYF
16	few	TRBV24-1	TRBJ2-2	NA	TGTGCCACCAGTGATTTATCACGAGGAGACACCGGGGAGCTGTTTTTT	CATSDLSRGDTGELFF
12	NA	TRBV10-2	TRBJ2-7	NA	TGCGCCAGCAGCGGAGCCGTCGGCGAGCAGTACTTC	CASSGAVGEQYF
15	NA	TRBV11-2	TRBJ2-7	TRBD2	TGTGCCAGCAGCTTAGATCGGGGGGTTTCCTACGAGCAGTACTTC	CASSLDRGVSYEQYF
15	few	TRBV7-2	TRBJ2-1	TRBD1	TGTGCCAGCAGCTTAGTTACAGGGGATTACAATGAGCAGTTCTTC	CASSLVTGDYNEQFF
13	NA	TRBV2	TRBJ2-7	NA	TGTGCCAGCTCACGCGAGGGCTATGGAGAGCAGTACTTC	CASSREGYGEQYF
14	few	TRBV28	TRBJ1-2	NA	TGTGCCAGCAGTTCCACAGGGAACCCCTATGGCTACACCTTC	CASSSTGNPYGYTF
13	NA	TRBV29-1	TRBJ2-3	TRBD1	TGCAGCGTTGAATCAGGGGGAACAGATACGCAGTATTTT	CSVESGGTDTQYF
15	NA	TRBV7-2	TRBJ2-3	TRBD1	TGTGCCAGCAGCCCCTGGACAGGGAACACAGATACGCAGTATTTT	CASSPWTGNTDTQYF
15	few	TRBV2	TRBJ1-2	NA	TGTGCCAGCACCACGGGGATTACGGATGACTATGGCTACACCTTC	CASTTGITDDYGYTF
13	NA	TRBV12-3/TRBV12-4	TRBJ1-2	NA	TGTGCCAGCAGTTTGGGGGGACGCTATGGCTACACCTTC	CASSLGGRYGYTF
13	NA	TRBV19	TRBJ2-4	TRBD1	TGTGCCAGTAGCACGGACAGGAAAAACATTCAGTACTTC	CASSTDRKNIQYF
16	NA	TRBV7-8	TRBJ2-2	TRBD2	TGTGCCAGCAGCCGGACTAGCGGGACGAACACCGGGGAGCTGTTTTTT	CASSRTSGTNTGELFF
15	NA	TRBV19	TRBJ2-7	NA	TGTGCCAGTAGTATTCAGGCGCAGGGTCTCCACGAGCAGTACTTC	CASSIQAQGLHEQYF
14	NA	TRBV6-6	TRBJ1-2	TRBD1	TGTGCCAGCTTCAAGGGGGCGCCTGACTATGGCTACACCTTC	CASFKGAPDYGYTF
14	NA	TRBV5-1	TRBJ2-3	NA	TGCGCCAGCAGCCCCGGAGGGGACACAGATACGCAGTATTTT	CASSPGGDTDTQYF
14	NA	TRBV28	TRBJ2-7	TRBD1	TGTGCCAGCAGCTTGGGACAGAGTCCCTACGAGCAGTACTTC	CASSLGQSPYEQYF
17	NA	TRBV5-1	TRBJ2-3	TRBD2	TGCGCCAGCAGCTCTACACTAGCGGGGGGGATCACAGATACGCAGTATTTT	CASSSTLAGGITDTQYF
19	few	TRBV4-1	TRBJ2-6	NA	TGCGCCAGCAGCCAATCTGACCTTCGGAGGGGACCAGGGGCCAACGTCCTGACTTTC	CASSQSDLRRGPGANVLTF
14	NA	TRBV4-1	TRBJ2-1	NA	TGCGCCAGCAGCCTTAGCGGAAGACTCGAGGAGCAGTTCTTC	CASSLSGRLEEQFF
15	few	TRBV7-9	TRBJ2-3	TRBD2	TGTGCCAGCAGCCCGGCGGGGGTAAGCACAGATACGCAGTATTTT	CASSPAGVSTDTQYF